This is a list of T cell receptor beta chains from one sample in a study of cytomegalovirus exposure and HLA in healthy donors. Only in-frame clones appear in the TCRdb table, and some are missing; sequencing was by immunoSEQ multiplex PCR. The sample carries tens of thousands of clones, over 75% recorded once. Sequencing was carried out using PBMCs. These receptors were obtained from a male donor in good health and CMV-seropositive. CDR3s leave out the opening cysteine and the closing phenylalanine or tryptophan. A D gene is named only where the DNA matches it firmly.

v_call d_call cdr3_aa
TRBV10-1 - ASSTNTGELF
TRBV19 TRBD2 ASSIPYAGGGFNEQF
TRBV29-1 - SVITSLGTQY
TRBV5-5 TRBD1 ASSPWDRLNTEAF
TRBV6-5 TRBD1 ASRQGSTYNEQF
TRBV28 - ASSLYSGPRAREAF
TRBV13 - ASSLTRGIEQY
TRBV15 TRBD1 ATSWTGTRGNGYT
TRBV11-2 - ASSLVGAGETQY
TRBV2 - ASSESRGEQY
TRBV10-3 TRBD1 AISESGGGLSPSNYGYT
TRBV28 - ASSFVNTEAF
TRBV18 - ASSASTDTQY
TRBV10-2 TRBD1 ASSKTGGNQPQH
TRBV9 TRBD1 ASSVGAGGTDQPQH
TRBV5-4 TRBD1 ASSYRGQGGETQY
TRBV27 - ASSPRSSYNEQF
TRBV6-1 TRBD1 ASRTRTGDNSPLH
TRBV28 - ASSSPGLLSGGANVLT
TRBV9 TRBD1 ASRTGQGETQY
TRBV7-6 TRBD1 ASSLTPGTDLI
TRBV5-6 TRBD1 ASSLVGQGGETQY
TRBV28 - ASNWQGLRSPLH
TRBV19 TRBD1 ASSDGGQVNEQY
TRBV11-1 - ASSLGRNTEAF
TRBV18 - ASSPGADTQY
TRBV28 TRBD1 ASSRDRTYEQY
TRBV7-9 TRBD1 ASSTTIGTGGEMGGYT
TRBV19 - ATNRENNEQF
TRBV7-8 - ASSPRDGGTYEQY
TRBV6-4 - ASSDYWNTEAF
TRBV11-2 - ASSLDKEKPGTEAF
TRBV13 - ASSLSEEPGQETQY
TRBV28 - ASSSTQTASLQRPQH
TRBV19 TRBD1 ASSGWDRGRAGYT
TRBV15 TRBD1 ATSRPGQGPDYEQY
TRBV5-5 TRBD1 ASSFLPVPGTGLYEQY
TRBV11-2 - ASSLDLGLSNTEAF
TRBV28 TRBD1 ASSLPGQGDEQY
TRBV6-1 TRBD2 ASSDARLAGDRTDTQY
TRBV6-6 - ASISGTTGNTIY
TRBV28 - ASSFPPLTGASGNTIY
TRBV14 TRBD1 ASTSGTGFSGNTIY
TRBV7-9 - ASSLFTLTGGVEAQY
TRBV5-1 - ASIAQGTEAF
TRBV5-5 - ASSRVNPDGYT
TRBV2 - ASSGIREKQHEQY
TRBV5-4 TRBD1 ASSRQGTSSYEQY
TRBV7-2 TRBD1 ASSFGTGGYNEQF
TRBV5-6 TRBD1 ASSGTGTGSYEQY
TRBV27 TRBD2 ASSGTSGYNEQF
TRBV15 - ATGRWQMNTEAF
TRBV7-9 TRBD2 ASSFGTSGSKDEQY
TRBV7-3 TRBD1 ASSPTQGTNEQF
TRBV7-9 - ASSLERYNEQF
TRBV18 TRBD2 ASSPGLAVDTQY
TRBV5-1 - ASSFRSGEDNEQF